The source of this TCR beta chain is a study of beta chain features in type 1 diabetes. Study overall: The number of sorted cells examined across all samples was some 100 million.

Investigators reverse transcribed all isolated RNA, so they sequenced expressed TCRB transcripts. Produced via immunoSEQ multiplex PCR; TCRdb's table is partial and in-frame only. The sample holds roughly 400,000 clones, roughly 9.8% seen once. Germline assignment: CDR1 MNHEY and CDR2 SMNVEV (reference sequence). CDR3 length equals 17 residues. The V end lost 1 base, the J end lost 2 bases, and 16 bases lay between the germline ends. This clone was detected a few times. Its target is not known. General study results and limits: Significant though moderate, a shortening of TCRB CDR3s appeared in all four CD4+ subsets of Type 1 diabetes patients.

The J gene is TRBJ2-3, the V gene TRBV27; the D is unclear. The sequencing sample was made of central memory CD4+ T cells from blood. The source is a man aged 25-40 years with type 1 diabetes. The CDR3 sequence: CASSLFGVLGNTDTQYF. CDR3 DNA sequence: TGTGCCAGCAGTTTATTTGGGGTCTTGGGAAACACAGATACGCAGTATTTT.